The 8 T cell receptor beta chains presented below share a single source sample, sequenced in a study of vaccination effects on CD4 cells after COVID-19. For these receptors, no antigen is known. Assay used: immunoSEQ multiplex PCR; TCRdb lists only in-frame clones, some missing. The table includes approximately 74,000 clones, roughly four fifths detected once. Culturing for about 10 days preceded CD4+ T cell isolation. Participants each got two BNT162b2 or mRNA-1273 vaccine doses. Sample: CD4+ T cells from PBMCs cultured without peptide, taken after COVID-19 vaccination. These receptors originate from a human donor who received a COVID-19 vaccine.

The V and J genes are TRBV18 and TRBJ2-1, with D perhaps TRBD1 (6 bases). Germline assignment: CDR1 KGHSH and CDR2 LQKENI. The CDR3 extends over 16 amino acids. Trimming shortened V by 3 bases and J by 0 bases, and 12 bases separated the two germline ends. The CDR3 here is CASSPRTASSYNEQFF. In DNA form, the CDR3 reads TGTGCCAGCTCACCGAGGACAGCGAGCTCCTACAATGAGCAGTTCTTC.

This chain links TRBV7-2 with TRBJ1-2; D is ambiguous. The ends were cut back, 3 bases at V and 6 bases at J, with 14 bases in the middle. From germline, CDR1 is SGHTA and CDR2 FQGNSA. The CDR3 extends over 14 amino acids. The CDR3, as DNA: TGTGCCAGCAGCTTCTACAACGGTGAGGATGGCTACACCTTC. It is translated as CASSFYNGEDGYTF.

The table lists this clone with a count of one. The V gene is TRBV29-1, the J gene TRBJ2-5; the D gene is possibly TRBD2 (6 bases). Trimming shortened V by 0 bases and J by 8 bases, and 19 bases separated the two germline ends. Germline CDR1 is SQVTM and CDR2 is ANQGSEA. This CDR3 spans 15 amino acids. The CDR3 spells CSVEDPGAGSRTQYF. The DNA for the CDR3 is TGCAGCGTTGAAGATCCCGGGGCGGGGTCTCGTACCCAGTACTTC.

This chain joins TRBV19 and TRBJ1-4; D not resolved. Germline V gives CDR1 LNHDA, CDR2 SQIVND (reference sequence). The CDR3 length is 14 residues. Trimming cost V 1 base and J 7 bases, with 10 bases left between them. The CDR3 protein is CASSIGSQPEKLFF. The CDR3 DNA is TGTGCCAGTAGTATAGGCTCCCAGCCTGAAAAACTGTTTTTT.

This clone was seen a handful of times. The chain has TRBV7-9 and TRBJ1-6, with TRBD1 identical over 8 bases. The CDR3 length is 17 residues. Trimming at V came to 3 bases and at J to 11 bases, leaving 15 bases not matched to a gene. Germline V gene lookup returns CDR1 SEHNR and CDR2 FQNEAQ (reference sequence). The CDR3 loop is CASSFRGAGTGGTPLHF. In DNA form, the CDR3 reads TGTGCCAGCAGCTTTCGGGGGGCCGGGACAGGTGGAACACCCCTCCACTTT. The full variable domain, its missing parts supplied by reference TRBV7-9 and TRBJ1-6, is DTGVSQNPRHKITKRGQNVTFRCDPISEHNRLYWYRQTLGQGPEFLTYFQNEAQLEKSRLLSDRFSAERPKGSFSTLEIQRTEQGDSAMYLCASSFRGAGTGGTPLHFGNGTRLTVT.

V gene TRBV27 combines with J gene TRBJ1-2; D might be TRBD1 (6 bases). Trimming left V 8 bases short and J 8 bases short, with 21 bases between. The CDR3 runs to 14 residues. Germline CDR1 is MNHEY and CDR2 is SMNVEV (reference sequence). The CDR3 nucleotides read TGTGCCAGCGGCTTCCCGGGCCTCGGGGGCGGCTACACCTTC. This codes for CASGFPGLGGGYTF.

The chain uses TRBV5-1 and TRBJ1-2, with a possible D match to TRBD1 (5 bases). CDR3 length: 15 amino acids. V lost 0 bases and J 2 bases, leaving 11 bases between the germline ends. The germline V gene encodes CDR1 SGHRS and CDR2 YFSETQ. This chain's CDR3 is CASSLALGGNYGYTF. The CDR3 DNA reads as TGCGCCAGCAGCTTGGCCCTCGGGGGGAACTATGGCTACACCTTC.

The CDR3 bases are TGTGCCAGCAGTTACTCAGGGGGGCGAGGCCAGCCCCAGCATTTT. Its translation: CASSYSGGRGQPQHF. The rearrangement joins TRBV6-6 to TRBJ1-5; D perhaps matches TRBD1 (6 bases). The CDR3 runs to 15 residues. The V end lost 0 bases, the J end lost 7 bases, and 13 bases lay between the germline ends. CDR1 and CDR2 from the germline V gene are MNHNY and SVGAGI (reference sequence).